What follows is one T cell receptor beta chain and its context. No antigen is known for it. Other DNA sequences within the sample encode an identical CDR3. The V end was cut by 4 bases, the J end by 9 bases, with 8 bases between. This CDR3 spans 12 amino acids. In germline, CDR1 is SGHDT, CDR2 YYEEEE. The data originate from a study of cytomegalovirus exposure and HLA in healthy donors. Across the whole study: An early data release held 75 million to 100 million unique TCRs from HLA-typed donors.

PCR used 60 Vbeta primers and 13 Jbeta primers. The assay was immunoSEQ multiplex PCR, and TCRdb's table has in-frame clones only and misses some. This sample has approximately 89,000 clones, with 60% to 80% found just once. Overall study results and limits: A later analysis linked a missense variant in DCLRE1C to the trimming of TCR beta V and J genes.

The receptor comes from a female donor in good health and CMV-seronegative. Material for sequencing was PBMCs. The gene calls are TRBV5-6 and TRBJ1-6; no clear D. The CDR3 region has the DNA TGTGCCAGCAGCGGCGAGGGTTCACCCCTCCACTTT. Translation gives CASSGEGSPLHF.